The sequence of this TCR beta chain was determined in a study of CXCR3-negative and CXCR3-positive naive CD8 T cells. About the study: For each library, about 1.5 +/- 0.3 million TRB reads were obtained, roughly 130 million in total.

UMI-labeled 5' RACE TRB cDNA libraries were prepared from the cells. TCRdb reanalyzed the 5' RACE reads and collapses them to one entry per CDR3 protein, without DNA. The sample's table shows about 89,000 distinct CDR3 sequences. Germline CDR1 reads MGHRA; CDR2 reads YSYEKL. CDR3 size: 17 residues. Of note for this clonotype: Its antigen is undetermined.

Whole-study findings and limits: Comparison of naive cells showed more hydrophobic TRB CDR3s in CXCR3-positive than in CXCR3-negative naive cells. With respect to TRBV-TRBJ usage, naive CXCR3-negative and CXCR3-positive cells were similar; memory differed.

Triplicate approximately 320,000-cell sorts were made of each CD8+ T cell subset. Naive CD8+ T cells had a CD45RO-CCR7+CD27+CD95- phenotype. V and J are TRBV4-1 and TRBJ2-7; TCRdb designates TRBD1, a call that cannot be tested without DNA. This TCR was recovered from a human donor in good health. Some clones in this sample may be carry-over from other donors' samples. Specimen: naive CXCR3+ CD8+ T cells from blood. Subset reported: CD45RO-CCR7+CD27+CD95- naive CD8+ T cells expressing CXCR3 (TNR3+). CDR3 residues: CASSHENFGQGTYEQYF.